The clone carrying this TCR beta chain showed up many times. Its antigen is as yet unknown. V was cut by 1 base and J by 1 base, with 4 bases left in between. In germline, CDR1 is MNHEY, CDR2 SVGEGT. The CDR3 contains 13 residues. This sample was included in a study of molecular identifiers for immune sequencing clone quantification. Study details: In replicates, RNA from about 20,000 or 100,000 naive CD8 cells was split five ways, four sequenced.

General study results and limits: Highly expanded clones may be undercounted when identical TCR molecules share barcodes. Among some 910,000 naive cells, as was reported, spiked Jurkat TCR RNA from one cell was detectable.

For naive CD8 T cells, sorting used the CD8+CD4-CCR7+CD45RA+ phenotype. TCRdb independently ran MiXCR on the PCR reads; one entry per CDR3 protein. The sample has some 320,000 distinct CDR3 sequences, 20% to 25% seen once. The TCR comes from a human donor in good health. Some libraries in this study had Jurkat cell RNA spiked in. Material: naive CD8+ T cells from blood, with Jurkat cell RNA spiked in. Subset specified: FACS-sorted CD8+CD4-CCR7+CD45RA+ naive T cells. The rearrangement links TRBV6-2 or TRBV6-3 to TRBJ1-1; no clear D gene. CDR3 residues: CASSYWENTEAFF. For the CDR3, the DNA is TGTGCCAGCAGTTACTGGGAGAACACTGAAGCTTTCTTT.